A selection of T cell receptor beta chains follows, all from one sample in a study of identical twins. TCRdb reprocessed the 5' RACE reads with MiXCR, giving one entry per CDR3 protein. The sample yields 1.5 million to 2 million distinct CDR3 sequences, around a third seen once. Specimen: cord blood. The receptors stem from a newborn girl in good health. Each CDR3 is given with its conserved first and last residue. The order of the fields is D gene, V gene, J gene, clone size, CDR3 protein, CDR3 DNA. A D gene is named only where the DNA matches it firmly. A row's size may be missing; if present it is once, few, many or a size class.

D: -
V: TRBV27
J: TRBJ1-5
size: -
CDR3: CASSGIGNQPQHF
DNA: TGTGCCAGCAGTGGTATCGGCAATCAGCCCCAGCATTTT

D: -
V: TRBV11-2
J: TRBJ1-1
size: -
CDR3: CASSFPGDTEAFF
DNA: TGTGCCAGCAGCTTCCCCGGGGACACTGAAGCTTTCTTT

D: TRBD2
V: TRBV4-1
J: TRBJ2-5
size: -
CDR3: CASSQGPSAGGHQETQYF
DNA: TGCGCCAGCAGCCAAGGCCCCTCAGCGGGGGGACACCAAGAGACCCAGTACTTC

D: -
V: TRBV2
J: TRBJ2-5
size: few
CDR3: CASSVSSRGEQYF
DNA: TGTGCCAGCAGTGTATCTAGTCGGGGTGAGCAGTACTTC

D: -
V: TRBV28
J: TRBJ1-2
size: -
CDR3: CASSSPQGRDGYTF
DNA: TGTGCCAGCAGTTCCCCCCAGGGGAGGGATGGCTACACCTTC

D: TRBD1
V: TRBV7-2
J: TRBJ1-2
size: -
CDR3: CASRNGGDRLYGYTF
DNA: TGTGCCAGCAGGAATGGAGGGGACAGGCTCTATGGCTACACCTTC

D: -
V: TRBV9
J: TRBJ1-2
size: -
CDR3: CASSVEGRYGYTF
DNA: TGTGCCAGCAGCGTAGAAGGGCGGTATGGCTACACCTTC

D: TRBD1
V: TRBV4-1
J: TRBJ1-2
size: -
CDR3: CASSQPGTDLGGYTF
DNA: TGCGCCAGCAGCCAGCCGGGGACAGACCTGGGGGGCTACACCTTC

D: -
V: TRBV6-1
J: TRBJ2-4
size: few
CDR3: CASSETPGKNIQYF
DNA: TGTGCCAGCAGTGAAACCCCTGGCAAAAACATTCAGTACTTC

D: -
V: TRBV7-2
J: TRBJ2-3
size: few
CDR3: CASSLEDPRDLSTDTQYF
DNA: TGTGCCAGCAGCTTAGAGGACCCCCGGGACCTGAGCACAGATACGCAGTATTTT

D: -
V: TRBV28
J: TRBJ2-7
size: -
CDR3: CASTGTTLLEQYF
DNA: TGTGCCAGCACTGGAACCACGCTGCTCGAGCAGTACTTC

D: -
V: TRBV5-4
J: TRBJ2-3
size: -
CDR3: CASSLMGRVTDTQYF
DNA: TGTGCCAGCAGCTTGATGGGCAGGGTTACAGATACGCAGTATTTT

D: -
V: TRBV7-2
J: TRBJ2-1
size: -
CDR3: CASSQNFAGASYNEQFF
DNA: TGTGCCAGCAGCCAAAACTTCGCGGGGGCATCCTACAATGAGCAGTTCTTC

D: -
V: TRBV7-2
J: TRBJ2-5
size: few
CDR3: CASSLDRVRYF
DNA: TGTGCCAGCAGCTTAGACAGGGTACGGTACTTC

D: TRBD1
V: TRBV6-2/TRBV6-3
J: TRBJ1-2
size: many
CDR3: CASTQGTGGYGYTF
DNA: TGTGCCAGCACTCAAGGGACAGGGGGCTATGGCTACACCTTC

D: -
V: TRBV20-1
J: TRBJ1-6
size: few
CDR3: CSARVPGHHNSPLHF
DNA: TGCAGTGCTAGAGTCCCGGGGCATCATAATTCACCCCTCCACTTT

D: TRBD2
V: TRBV2
J: TRBJ2-1
size: -
CDR3: CASSEQGGRALSWNEQFF
DNA: TGTGCCAGCAGTGAACAGGGCGGGAGGGCCCTTTCGTGGAATGAGCAGTTCTTC

D: TRBD2
V: TRBV20-1
J: TRBJ2-7
size: -
CDR3: CSARSGRHNEQYF
DNA: TGCAGTGCTCGTAGCGGGAGGCACAACGAGCAGTACTTC

D: -
V: TRBV7-9
J: TRBJ2-3
size: -
CDR3: CASSLPLRAGTDTQYF
DNA: TGTGCCAGCAGCCTTCCTCTTAGAGCTGGCACAGATACGCAGTATTTT

D: -
V: TRBV12-3/TRBV12-4
J: TRBJ2-5
size: few
CDR3: CASSRLLRQETQYF
DNA: TGTGCCAGCAGCCGACTCCTACGGCAAGAGACCCAGTACTTC

D: TRBD1
V: TRBV3-1
J: TRBJ1-4
size: -
CDR3: CASSSEQGAREKLFF
DNA: TGTGCCAGCAGTTCTGAACAGGGGGCGAGGGAAAAACTGTTTTTT

D: -
V: TRBV4-1
J: TRBJ2-7
size: few
CDR3: CASSQDLGRFYEQYF
DNA: TGCGCCAGCAGCCAAGACCTGGGGAGGTTCTACGAGCAGTACTTC

D: -
V: TRBV28
J: TRBJ2-3
size: -
CDR3: CASRRVGAADTQYF
DNA: TGTGCCAGCAGACGAGTTGGGGCAGCAGATACGCAGTATTTT

D: -
V: TRBV10-3
J: TRBJ1-1
size: few
CDR3: CAISLGQNTEAFF
DNA: TGTGCCATCAGCTTGGGACAGAACACTGAAGCTTTCTTT

D: -
V: TRBV10-1
J: TRBJ1-2
size: few
CDR3: CASSVGLGYGYTF
DNA: TGCGCCAGCAGTGTGGGCCTCGGCTATGGCTACACCTTC

D: -
V: TRBV7-2
J: TRBJ2-1
size: -
CDR3: CASSSSRFGRREFF
DNA: TGTGCCAGCAGCTCATCTAGATTTGGACGGCGGGAGTTCTTC

D: -
V: TRBV5-1
J: TRBJ2-3
size: few
CDR3: CASSFPTGLTDTQYF
DNA: TGCGCCAGCAGCTTCCCGACGGGGTTGACAGATACGCAGTATTTT

D: -
V: TRBV30
J: TRBJ2-7
size: -
CDR3: CAWSVGVYEQYF
DNA: TGTGCCTGGAGTGTGGGGGTTTACGAGCAGTACTTC

D: -
V: TRBV12-3/TRBV12-4
J: TRBJ2-4
size: many
CDR3: CASSPQGRGDIQYF
DNA: TGTGCCAGCAGCCCACAGGGAAGGGGGGACATTCAGTACTTC

D: -
V: TRBV6-6
J: TRBJ1-1
size: few
CDR3: CASSPDGLNTEAFF
DNA: TGTGCCAGCAGTCCGGACGGCTTGAACACTGAAGCTTTCTTT

D: TRBD1
V: TRBV3-1
J: TRBJ1-2
size: -
CDR3: CASTGVENHGYTF
DNA: TGTGCCTCAACAGGGGTCGAGAATCATGGCTACACCTTC

D: TRBD1
V: TRBV14
J: TRBJ2-1
size: many
CDR3: CASSPQGTPYNEQFF
DNA: TGTGCCAGCAGTCCACAGGGGACCCCCTACAATGAGCAGTTCTTC

D: TRBD1
V: TRBV27
J: TRBJ1-2
size: many
CDR3: CASSETGGGYTF
DNA: TGTGCCAGCAGTGAGACAGGGGGTGGCTACACCTTC

D: TRBD2
V: TRBV6-2/TRBV6-3
J: TRBJ2-5
size: few
CDR3: CASSFLSGNQETQYF
DNA: TGTGCCAGCAGTTTTCTAAGCGGGAATCAAGAGACCCAGTACTTC

D: -
V: TRBV3-1
J: TRBJ2-7
size: -
CDR3: CASSQATSYAEQYF
DNA: TGTGCCAGCAGCCAAGCAACTAGTTACGCTGAGCAGTACTTC

D: TRBD1
V: TRBV6-1
J: TRBJ1-2
size: few
CDR3: CASSGGTGLYGYTF
DNA: TGTGCCAGCAGTGGGGGGACAGGACTCTATGGCTACACCTTC

D: -
V: TRBV3-1
J: TRBJ2-2
size: few
CDR3: CASSQGGNTGELFF
DNA: TGTGCCAGCAGTCAGGGAGGGAACACCGGGGAGCTGTTTTTT

D: TRBD2
V: TRBV4-2
J: TRBJ2-7
size: -
CDR3: CASSQDGGLAGYNEQYF
DNA: TGTGCCAGCAGCCAAGATGGAGGACTAGCCGGCTACAATGAGCAGTACTTC

D: -
V: TRBV6-2/TRBV6-3
J: TRBJ1-1
size: few
CDR3: CASTLRGHRVNTEAFF
DNA: TGTGCCAGCACCCTACGGGGTCATCGGGTGAACACTGAAGCTTTCTTT

D: -
V: TRBV20-1
J: TRBJ1-6
size: few
CDR3: CSASPGGGNSPLHF
DNA: TGCAGTGCTAGTCCCGGAGGGGGGAATTCACCCCTCCACTTT

D: TRBD2
V: TRBV20-1
J: TRBJ2-5
size: -
CDR3: CSARVGAGGYSRDQYF
DNA: TGCAGTGCTAGAGTGGGGGCGGGGGGTTATTCAAGAGACCAGTACTTC

D: TRBD2
V: TRBV3-1
J: TRBJ2-5
size: -
CDR3: CANTYGLAQGTQYF
DNA: TGTGCCAACACCTACGGACTAGCGCAGGGGACCCAGTACTTC

D: -
V: TRBV20-1
J: TRBJ1-1
size: few
CDR3: CSARRGRHTEAFF
DNA: TGCAGTGCTCGTCGGGGGCGGCACACTGAAGCTTTCTTT

D: -
V: TRBV6-5
J: TRBJ2-1
size: -
CDR3: CASKGGLSYNEQFF
DNA: TGTGCCAGCAAGGGTGGACTGAGCTACAATGAGCAGTTCTTC

D: -
V: TRBV7-9
J: TRBJ1-2
size: few
CDR3: CASSFADRPYGYTF
DNA: TGTGCCAGCAGCTTCGCCGACAGGCCTTATGGCTACACCTTC

D: -
V: TRBV3-1
J: TRBJ1-2
size: -
CDR3: CASRSPGNYGYTF
DNA: TGTGCCAGCAGGTCACCAGGGAACTATGGCTACACCTTC

D: TRBD2
V: TRBV5-6
J: TRBJ2-1
size: -
CDR3: CASSLELAGVGEQFF
DNA: TGTGCCAGCAGCTTGGAACTAGCGGGAGTGGGGGAGCAGTTCTTC

D: TRBD2
V: TRBV10-3
J: TRBJ2-1
size: -
CDR3: CAISLISGRISYNEQFF
DNA: TGTGCCATCAGTCTAATTAGCGGGAGGATCTCCTACAATGAGCAGTTCTTC

D: -
V: TRBV28
J: TRBJ2-4
size: once
CDR3: CASSHPTRVAKNIQYF
DNA: TGTGCCAGCAGTCACCCTACAAGGGTGGCCAAAAACATTCAGTACTTC

D: -
V: TRBV5-1
J: TRBJ1-1
size: -
CDR3: CASTHRVAQGTEAFF
DNA: TGCGCCAGCACCCACCGGGTGGCGCAGGGGACTGAAGCTTTCTTT

D: TRBD1
V: TRBV19
J: TRBJ1-5
size: -
CDR3: CASSPQGEQPQHF
DNA: TGTGCCAGTAGCCCACAGGGGGAGCAGCCCCAGCATTTT

D: TRBD2
V: TRBV6-5
J: TRBJ2-1
size: few
CDR3: CASRPSGRAGEQFF
DNA: TGTGCCAGCAGACCTAGCGGGAGGGCCGGTGAGCAGTTCTTC

D: -
V: TRBV6-1
J: TRBJ1-3
size: -
CDR3: CASSTAYSGNTIYF
DNA: TGTGCCAGCTCGACAGCCTACTCTGGAAACACCATATATTTT

D: -
V: TRBV20-1
J: TRBJ2-1
size: few
CDR3: CSARALAARDNEQFF
DNA: TGCAGTGCTAGAGCCCTAGCCGCACGAGACAATGAGCAGTTCTTC

D: TRBD2
V: TRBV3-1
J: TRBJ2-1
size: few
CDR3: CASSLSGSYLGEQFF
DNA: TGTGCCAGCAGCCTTAGCGGGAGCTATCTGGGTGAGCAGTTCTTC

D: -
V: TRBV6-5
J: TRBJ1-1
size: few
CDR3: CAGRRGENTEAFF
DNA: TGTGCCGGTCGCCGGGGGGAGAACACTGAAGCTTTCTTT

D: -
V: TRBV12-3/TRBV12-4
J: TRBJ1-2
size: few
CDR3: CASSLALWATGSYGYTF
DNA: TGTGCCAGCAGTTTAGCGCTGTGGGCTACCGGTAGCTATGGCTACACCTTC

D: -
V: TRBV25-1
J: TRBJ2-3
size: few
CDR3: CASSDVADLTDTQYF
DNA: TGTGCCAGCAGTGATGTAGCGGACCTCACAGATACGCAGTATTTT

D: -
V: TRBV20-1
J: TRBJ2-3
size: few
CDR3: CSARDTGTDTQYF
DNA: TGCAGTGCTAGAGATACTGGTACAGATACGCAGTATTTT